The T cell receptor beta chain under discussion was sequenced for a study of blood T cell repertoires in COVID-19. Study-wide context: Acute and convalescent COVID-19 samples came from the United States, Italy and Spain.

Sequenced by immunoSEQ multiplex PCR; TCRdb stores in-frame clones only, minus some. The sample carries over 200,000 clones, just under 85% recorded once. Trimming pared 3 bases from V and 7 bases from J, leaving 12 bases between. The CDR3 sequence is 14 residues long. CDR1 is SGHTA and CDR2 is FQGNSA in the germline V gene. Cohorts were based on clinical histories the participants reported. Recovered status applied to Cohort 3 donors who had two consecutive negative PCRs. It also applied to those with clearance or with symptom resolution. The sequenced sample was PBMCs or T cells enriched from blood (not recorded which). The chain couples TRBV7-2 to TRBJ1-4; possible D gene TRBD1, 5 bases. The receptor was derived from a man aged 35 to 55 who had recovered from COVID-19. The CDR3 reads CASSFSRVAEKLFF. CDR3 in DNA: TGTGCCAGCAGCTTTTCCAGGGTGGCTGAAAAACTGTTTTTT. Together with reference TRBV7-2 and TRBJ1-4, the CDR3 gives the full variable domain: GAGVSQSPSNKVTEKGKDVELRCDPISGHTALYWYRQSLGQGLEFLIYFQGNSAPDKSGLPSDRFSAERTGGSVSTLTIQRTQQEDSAVYLCASSFSRVAEKLFFGSGTQLSVL.